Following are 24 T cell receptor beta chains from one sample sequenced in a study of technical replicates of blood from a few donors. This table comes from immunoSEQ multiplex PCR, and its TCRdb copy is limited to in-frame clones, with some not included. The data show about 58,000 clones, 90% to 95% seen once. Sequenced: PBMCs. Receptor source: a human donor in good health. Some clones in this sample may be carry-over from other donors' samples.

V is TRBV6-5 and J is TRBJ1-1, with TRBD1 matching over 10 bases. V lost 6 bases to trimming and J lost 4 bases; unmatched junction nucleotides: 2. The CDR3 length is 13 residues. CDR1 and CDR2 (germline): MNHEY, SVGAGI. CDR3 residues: CASSRDRGTEAFF. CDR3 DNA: TGTGCCAGCAGCCGGGACAGGGGCACTGAAGCTTTCTTT.

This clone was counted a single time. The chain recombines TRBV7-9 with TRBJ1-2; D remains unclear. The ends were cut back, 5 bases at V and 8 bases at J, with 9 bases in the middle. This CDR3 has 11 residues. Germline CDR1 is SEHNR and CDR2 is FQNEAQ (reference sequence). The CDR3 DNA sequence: TGTGCCAGCAGCCTAGGGCCGGGCTACACCTTC. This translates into CASSLGPGYTF.

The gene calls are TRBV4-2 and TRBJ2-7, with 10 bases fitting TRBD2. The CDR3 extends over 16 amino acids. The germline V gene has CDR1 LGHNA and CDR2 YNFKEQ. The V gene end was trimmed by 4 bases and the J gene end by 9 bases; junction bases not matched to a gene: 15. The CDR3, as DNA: TGTGCCAGCAGCCCAAAAATGGGGCTAGCGGGAGAAGGGCAGTACTTC. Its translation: CASSPKMGLAGEGQYF.

The CDR3 coding sequence is TGCGCCAGCAGCCAACAGAGGGGGAGGGAGGGCTATGGCTACACCTTC. It yields the protein CASSQQRGREGYGYTF. V is TRBV4-1 and J is TRBJ1-2, with D possibly TRBD1 on 6 matching bases. Trimming stripped 2 bases from V and 4 bases from J, with 17 bases between. The germline V gene has CDR1 MGHRA and CDR2 YSYEKL. CDR3 length: 16 amino acids.

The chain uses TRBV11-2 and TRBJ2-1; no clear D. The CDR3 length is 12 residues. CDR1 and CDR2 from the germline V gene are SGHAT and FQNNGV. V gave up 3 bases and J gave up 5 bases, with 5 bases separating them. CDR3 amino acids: CASSFLHNEQFF. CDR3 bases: TGTGCCAGCAGCTTTCTCCACAATGAGCAGTTCTTC. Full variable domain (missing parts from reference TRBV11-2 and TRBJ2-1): EAGVAQSPRYKIIEKRQSVAFWCNPISGHATLYWYQQILGQGPKLLIQFQNNGVVDDSQLPKDRFSAERLKGVDSTLKIQPAKLEDSAVYLCASSFLHNEQFFGPGTRLTVL.

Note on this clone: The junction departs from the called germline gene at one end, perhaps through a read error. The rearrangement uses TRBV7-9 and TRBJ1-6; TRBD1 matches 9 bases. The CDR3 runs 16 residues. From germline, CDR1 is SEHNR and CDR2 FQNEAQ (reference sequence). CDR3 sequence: CASSLGDRGYNSPLHF. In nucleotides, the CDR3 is TGTGCCAGCAGCTTAGGAGACAGGGGGTATAACTCACCCCTCCACTTT.

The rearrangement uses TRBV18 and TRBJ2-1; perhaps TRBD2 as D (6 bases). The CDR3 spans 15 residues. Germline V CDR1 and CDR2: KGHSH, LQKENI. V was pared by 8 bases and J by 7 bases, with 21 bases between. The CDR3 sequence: CASKSGSPRRNEQFF. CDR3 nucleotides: TGTGCCAGCAAATCCGGGAGCCCGAGAAGGAATGAGCAGTTCTTC.

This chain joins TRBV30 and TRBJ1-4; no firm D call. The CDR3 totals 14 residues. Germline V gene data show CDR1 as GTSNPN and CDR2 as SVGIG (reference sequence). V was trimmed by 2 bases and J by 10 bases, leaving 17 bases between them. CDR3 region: CAWSLQVSSGKLFF. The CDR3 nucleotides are TGTGCCTGGAGTCTTCAGGTGTCTTCTGGAAAACTGTTTTTT.

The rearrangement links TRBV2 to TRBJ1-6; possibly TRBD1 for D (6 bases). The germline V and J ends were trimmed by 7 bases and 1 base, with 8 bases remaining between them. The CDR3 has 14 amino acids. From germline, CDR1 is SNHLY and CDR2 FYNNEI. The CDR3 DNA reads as TGTGCCAGCAAGGGGGAGTCCTATAATTCACCCCTCCACTTT. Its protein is CASKGESYNSPLHF.

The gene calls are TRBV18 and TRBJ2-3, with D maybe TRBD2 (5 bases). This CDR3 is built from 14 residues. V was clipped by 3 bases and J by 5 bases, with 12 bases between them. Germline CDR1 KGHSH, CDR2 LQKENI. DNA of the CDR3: TGTGCCAGCTCACCGCGCCGGGATGAAGATACGCAGTATTTT. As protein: CASSPRRDEDTQYF.

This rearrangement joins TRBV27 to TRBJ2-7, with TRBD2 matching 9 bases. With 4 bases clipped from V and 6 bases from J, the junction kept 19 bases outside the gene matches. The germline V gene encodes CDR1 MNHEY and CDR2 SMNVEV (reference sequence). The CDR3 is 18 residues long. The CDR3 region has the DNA TGTGCCAGCAGTTCCCCGCGGGGTAGCGGGGGATCCCTGGGCGAGCAGTACTTC. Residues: CASSSPRGSGGSLGEQYF.

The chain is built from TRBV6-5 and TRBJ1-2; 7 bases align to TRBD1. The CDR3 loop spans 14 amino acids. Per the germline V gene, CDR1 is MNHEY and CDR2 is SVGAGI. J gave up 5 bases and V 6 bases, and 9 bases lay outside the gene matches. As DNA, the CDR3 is TGTGCCAGCAGACCGGGACAGTCTTTTTATGGCTACACCTTC. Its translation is CASRPGQSFYGYTF.

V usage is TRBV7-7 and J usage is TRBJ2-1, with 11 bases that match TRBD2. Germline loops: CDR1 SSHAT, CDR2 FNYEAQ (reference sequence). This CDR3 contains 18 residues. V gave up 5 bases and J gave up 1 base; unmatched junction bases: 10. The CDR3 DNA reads TGTGCCAGCAGCCCCGGGACTAGCGGACCCAAATCCTACAATGAGCAGTTCTTC. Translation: CASSPGTSGPKSYNEQFF.

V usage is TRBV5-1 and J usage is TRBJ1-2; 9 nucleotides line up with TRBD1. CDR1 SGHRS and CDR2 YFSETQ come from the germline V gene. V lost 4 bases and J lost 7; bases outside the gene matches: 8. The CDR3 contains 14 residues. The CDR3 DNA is TGCGCCAGCAGCGGGGGACAGGGAAATTCTGGCTACACCTTC. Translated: CASSGGQGNSGYTF.

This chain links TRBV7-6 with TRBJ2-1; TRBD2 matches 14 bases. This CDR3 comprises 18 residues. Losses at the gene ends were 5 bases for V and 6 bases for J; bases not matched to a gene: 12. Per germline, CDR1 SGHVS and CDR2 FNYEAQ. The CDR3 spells CASSRLAGGPGDLNEQFF. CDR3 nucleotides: TGTGCCAGCAGCAGACTAGCGGGAGGGCCGGGGGACCTCAATGAGCAGTTCTTC.

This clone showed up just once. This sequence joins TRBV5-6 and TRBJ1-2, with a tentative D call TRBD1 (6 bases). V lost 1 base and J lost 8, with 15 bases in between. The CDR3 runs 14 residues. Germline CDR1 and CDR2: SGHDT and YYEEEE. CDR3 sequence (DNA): TGTGCCAGCAGCTTGCGGGGGGCGCAGGTCGGCTACACCTTC. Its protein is CASSLRGAQVGYTF.

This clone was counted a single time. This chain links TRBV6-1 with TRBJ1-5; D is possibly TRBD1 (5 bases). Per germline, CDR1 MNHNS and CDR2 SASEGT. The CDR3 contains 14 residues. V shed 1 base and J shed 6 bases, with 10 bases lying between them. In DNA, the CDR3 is TGTGCCAGCAGTGAAGTCGGGGGGGGTCAGCCCCAGCATTTT. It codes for CASSEVGGGQPQHF.

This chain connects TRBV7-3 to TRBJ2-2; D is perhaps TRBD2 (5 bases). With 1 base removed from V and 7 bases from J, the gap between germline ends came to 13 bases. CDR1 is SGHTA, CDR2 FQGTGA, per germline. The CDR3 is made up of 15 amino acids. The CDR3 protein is CASSLNGPSSGELFF. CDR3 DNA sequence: TGTGCCAGCAGCTTAAACGGGCCTAGCAGCGGGGAGCTGTTTTTT.

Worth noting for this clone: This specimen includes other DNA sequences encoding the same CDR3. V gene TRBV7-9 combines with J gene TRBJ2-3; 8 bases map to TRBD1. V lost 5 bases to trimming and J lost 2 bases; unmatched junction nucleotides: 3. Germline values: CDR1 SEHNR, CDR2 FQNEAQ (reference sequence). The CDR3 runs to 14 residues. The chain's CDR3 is CASSLDRATDTQYF. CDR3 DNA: TGTGCCAGCAGCCTGGACAGGGCCACAGATACGCAGTATTTT.

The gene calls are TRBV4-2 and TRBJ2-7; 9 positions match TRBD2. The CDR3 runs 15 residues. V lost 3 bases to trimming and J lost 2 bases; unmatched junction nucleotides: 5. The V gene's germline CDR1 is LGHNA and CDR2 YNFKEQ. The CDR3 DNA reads TGTGCCAGCAGCCAGACCGGCGGGGGGGCCTACGAGCAGTACTTC. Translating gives CASSQTGGGAYEQYF.

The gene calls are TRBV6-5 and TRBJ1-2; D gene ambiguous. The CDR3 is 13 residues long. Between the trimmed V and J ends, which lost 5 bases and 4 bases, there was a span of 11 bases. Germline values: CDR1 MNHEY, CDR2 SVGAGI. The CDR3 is CASSDPRGYGYTF. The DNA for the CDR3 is TGTGCCAGCAGTGACCCCCGGGGCTATGGCTACACCTTC.

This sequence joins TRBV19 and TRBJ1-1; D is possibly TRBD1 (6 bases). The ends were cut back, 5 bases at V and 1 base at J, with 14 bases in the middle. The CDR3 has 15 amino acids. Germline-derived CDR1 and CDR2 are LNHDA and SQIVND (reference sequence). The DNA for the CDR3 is TGTGCCAGTAGTCCCAGGGGTGGGGCGAACACTGAAGCTTTCTTT. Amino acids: CASSPRGGANTEAFF.

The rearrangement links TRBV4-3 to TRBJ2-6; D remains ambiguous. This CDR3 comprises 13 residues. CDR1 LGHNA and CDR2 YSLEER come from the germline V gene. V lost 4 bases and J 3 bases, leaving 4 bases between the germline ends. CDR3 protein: CASSLNGANVLTF. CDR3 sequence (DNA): TGCGCCAGCAGCCTCAATGGGGCCAACGTCCTGACTTTC.

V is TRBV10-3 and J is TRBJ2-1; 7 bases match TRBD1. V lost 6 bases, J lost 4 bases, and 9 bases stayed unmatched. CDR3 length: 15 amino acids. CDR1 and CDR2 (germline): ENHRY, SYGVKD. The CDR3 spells CAISTGQASYNEQFF. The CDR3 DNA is TGTGCCATCAGCACTGGACAGGCGAGTTACAATGAGCAGTTCTTC.